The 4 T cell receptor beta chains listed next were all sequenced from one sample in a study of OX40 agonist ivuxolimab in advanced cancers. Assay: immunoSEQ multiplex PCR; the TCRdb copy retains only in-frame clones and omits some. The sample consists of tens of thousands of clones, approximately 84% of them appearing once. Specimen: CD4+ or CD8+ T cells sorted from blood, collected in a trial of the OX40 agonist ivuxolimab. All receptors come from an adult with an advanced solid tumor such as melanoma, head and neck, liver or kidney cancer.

CDR3: CASSLGTRGGEAFF. The CDR3 nucleotides are TGTGCCAGCAGCTTAGGGACACGGGGCGGTGAAGCTTTCTTT. This chain uses TRBV7-6 with TRBJ1-1; tentative D call: TRBD1 (5 bases). The CDR3 contains 14 residues. Germline V gene lookup returns CDR1 SGHVS and CDR2 FNYEAQ. V dropped 1 base and J dropped 7 bases, with 13 bases sitting between them.

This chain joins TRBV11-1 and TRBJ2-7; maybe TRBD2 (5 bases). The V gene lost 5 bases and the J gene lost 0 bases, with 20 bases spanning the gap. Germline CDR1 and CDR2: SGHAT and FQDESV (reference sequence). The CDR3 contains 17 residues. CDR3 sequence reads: CASSPGGRRRSSYEQYF. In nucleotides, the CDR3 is TGTGCCAGCAGCCCCGGAGGTCGGCGGCGGAGCTCCTACGAGCAGTACTTC. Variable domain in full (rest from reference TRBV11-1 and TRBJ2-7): EAEVAQSPRYKITEKSQAVAFWCDPISGHATLYWYRQILGQGPELLVQFQDESVVDDSQLPKDRFSAERLKGVDSTLKIQPAELGDSAMYLCASSPGGRRRSSYEQYFGPGTRLTVT.

The CDR3 protein is CASSPGANTGELFF. CDR3 in DNA: TGTGCCAGCAGCCCCGGGGCAAACACCGGGGAGCTGTTTTTT. The chain carries TRBV11-2 and TRBJ2-2; D is tentatively TRBD1 or TRBD2 (5 bases each). This CDR3 has 14 amino acids. V shed 5 bases and J shed 2 bases, with 9 bases lying between them. Germline V CDR1 and CDR2: SGHAT, FQNNGV.

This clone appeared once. The CDR3 DNA reads TGTGCCAGCTCAATCGGCTCTGGAAACACCATATATTTT. Protein product: CASSIGSGNTIYF. The chain combines TRBV2 with TRBJ1-3; no definite D call. Trimming left V 8 bases short and J 0 bases short, with 8 bases between. The germline CDR1 and CDR2 sequences are SNHLY and FYNNEI. The CDR3 is 13 amino acids.